The entry below gives a single T cell receptor beta chain sequence along with its context. At one end the junction does not follow the germline gene, possibly because of a read error. This CDR3 is 16 amino acids long. In germline, CDR1 is MNHEY, CDR2 SVGAGI. Libraries were prepared by immunoSEQ multiplex PCR; TCRdb keeps only in-frame clonotypes and omits some of them. The sample shows around 230,000 clones, 75% to 90% of them seen only once. The sample comes from a study of blood T cell repertoires in COVID-19. The receptor was isolated from a man aged 40-55 years with acute or convalescent COVID-19. Sequenced input: peripheral blood. The J gene is TRBJ1-5, the V gene TRBV6-5; 10 nucleotides agree with TRBD1. DNA of the CDR3: TGTGCCAGCAGTTACCTCCGGGACAGGGGCAACCAGCCCCAGCATTTT. Protein: CASSYLRDRGNQPQHF.